This entry describes one T cell receptor (beta chain). This clone's antigen is unknown. No base qualities exist here, and no much larger clone lies one base off it. The data derive from a study of cytomegalovirus exposure and HLA in healthy donors (dated by TCRdb to about 2017). Study-level background: An earlier analysis of several hundred of the donors reported approximately 260 Gb of sequence data and 117 million unique TCR beta sequences obtained from about 200 million T cells. The number of donors typed differed by locus, with 629-630 for A, B, C, DRB1 and DQB1, roughly 520 for DQA1, 600 to 610 for DPA1, and over 400 for DPB1. Roughly 5 DR-DQ haplotypes were handled as single units for association and clustering, since linkage in the cohort was strong. An earlier analysis of about 600 of the donors used high-throughput TCR beta sequencing to judge whether each TCR beta V gene segment behaved as functional or pseudogenic. To predict cytomegalovirus infection status, the study brought together high-throughput TCR immunosequencing, statistical association of individual TCRs with disease status, and machine learning. Among roughly 400 genotyped donors of the cohort, an average of around 250,000 unique TCR beta nucleotide sequences was sequenced per donor, of which approximately 19% were non-productive. Besides the first cohort of around 700 subjects, a separate validation cohort made up of roughly 130 different subjects was used. A later genetic analysis took genome-wide SNP genotypes for 398 of the 666 donors and used that subset as a discovery cohort. An early release covering more than 500 HLA-typed donors comprised about 300 gigabases of sequencing data and 85 million to 100 million unique TCR sequences. In the later analysis, no new phenotypic data were used to find candidate immune exposures; instead, reliance was placed on TCR beta sequences and their occurrence across donors. The aim of the study was to test whether cataloging public T cell receptors could identify signatures of past pathogen exposure. Donor age, sex, ethnicity and CMV serostatus were compiled together with the repertoire data. The study used immunosequencing to profile the T cell repertoires of 666 subjects and linked those repertoires to cytomegalovirus serostatus. HLA typing included class I and class II loci at four-digit resolution. Of the roughly 400 genotyped donors, 75% to 85% were placed in the genetic ancestry cluster associated with self-reported Caucasian donors. Every discovery cohort repertoire had been produced on one sequencing platform. In a later analysis, previously published TCR beta repertoires from roughly 710 donors were re-analyzed and high-resolution HLA genotyping was added so that TCR occurrence patterns could be studied. The full study reports these points: Most TCR sequences were seen in very few donors, while some public TCRs were found in many individuals. In vitro tests confirmed that a few of the cytomegalovirus-associated TCR beta chains recognize cytomegalovirus antigens. Immune exposure information for the cohort was limited to CMV serostatus. A further reported finding was that TCR beta sequences accurately predicted the HLA-A and HLA-B alleles for most subjects in the first cohort. According to a later analysis, TCR association rates differed among HLA loci, with DRB1 alleles showing the most associated TCRs and HLA-C alleles showing the fewest. Because counts were too low, more than 15 rarely observed V segments, including chromosome 9 orphons, were excluded from the earlier analysis of 587 of the donors. The 87-base-pair reads could not distinguish some IMGT-functional V segments, including TRBV6-2 and TRBV6-3, so those segments were excluded. A later analysis found that most CMV-associated TCR beta chains appeared HLA-restricted, with HLA associations seemingly driven largely by CMV exposure. In both the original and validation cohorts, the classifier was reported to diagnose cytomegalovirus status with high specificity and sensitivity. Several of the top co-occurrence clusters appeared to be linked to parvovirus B19, influenza, CMV and Epstein-Barr virus, according to a later analysis. The authors suggested that the approach could potentially be generalized to other disease states and immunological phenotypes. In an earlier analysis of about 540 of the donors, most TCR beta V segments were observed in productive rearrangements about 90% or about 30% of the time, broadly matching IMGT annotations. In this cohort, only TCR beta chains were sequenced, and detectable features were limited by the absence of alpha or paired-chain data. A cluster of highly shared sequence variants was judged likely to be a technical artifact of the sequencing pipeline. A later analysis found that HLA-associated TCR beta chains were more clonally expanded and had lower generation probabilities than equally common non-associated chains. Assigning TCR associations to individual alleles was difficult when HLA alleles, especially DR and DQ, strongly co-occurred. At a false discovery rate of 0.05, a later analysis linked around 15,000 TCR beta sequences to specific HLA alleles. The study listed approximately 150 TCR beta chains as associated with cytomegalovirus. A later genetic analysis reported fewer N-insertions in productive TCRs among donors in an Asian-associated ancestry cluster than the approximately 670-donor mean. HLA typing was unavailable for some donors at each locus, so association tests used only the typed subset. Correlated functional status among segregating V segments might be attributable to linkage disequilibrium, but an unknown experimental factor could not be ruled out. An association between a missense DCLRE1C variant and V-gene and J-gene trimming of TCR beta chains was found in a later genetic analysis and replicated in an independent cohort. The presence/absence analyses assumed that sequencing depth was roughly uniform across donors, and that assumption may not be true.

Library creation used the immunoSEQ multiplex PCR assay. The multiplex PCR relied on a mix of 60 forward primers for TCR Vbeta segments and 13 reverse primers for TCR Jbeta segments. The CDR3 region of rearranged TCR beta genes was amplified from genomic DNA by a multiplex PCR assay. The Illumina HiSeq System was used to sequence the amplified TCR beta libraries as 87-base-pair reads. The paper's data handling went like this. In a later analysis, 80 million or so unique TCR beta chains were counted across the 650 to 750 repertoires, and around 11 million of these chains were shared by at least two donors. Raw reads were error-corrected and collapsed into unique sequences by a nearest-neighbor algorithm in which closely related sequences were merged to remove PCR and sequencing errors. CDR3 sequences were aligned to IMGT reference sequences to assign V, D and J gene segments. For a sequence to be retained, a match of at least six nucleotides was required to both a V gene segment and a J gene segment. Rearrangements were called productive when the CDR3 lacked stop codons and stayed in frame with V and J; all others were non-productive. CDR3 was defined according to IMGT convention as the region running from the second conserved V-encoded cysteine to the conserved J-encoded phenylalanine. The earlier analysis of about 560 of the donors excluded any sequence lacking an unambiguous match to a single V gene segment. An earlier analysis of several hundred of the donors called V segments functional above 56.7% productive rearrangements and segregating when the between-donor standard deviation exceeded 5%. A statistical classification framework was built for diagnosing cytomegalovirus status from the catalog of TCR beta chain sequences. A later analysis assigned V and J genes by comparing TCR nucleotide sequences with IMGT/GENE-DB human TR gene sequences. Using the TCRdist pipeline, a later analysis assigned CDR3 sequences along with most-parsimonious VDJ recombination scenarios. In a later analysis, every TCR beta chain was defined by the combination of its CDR3 amino acid sequence and its V-gene family, and reads without a unique V-gene family were dropped. A later analysis removed 500 to 650 highly shared, low-generation-probability nucleotide sequences to deal with suspected cross-contamination and a sequencing artifact. A later analysis calculated a clonal expansion index for each public chain from normalized within-repertoire ranks of inferred template counts. Generation probabilities in a later analysis came from a VDJ recombination model fitted to out-of-frame rearrangements, and those results were checked against IGoR. A later analysis scored TCR-TCR, TCR-HLA and TCR-CMV co-occurrence with hypergeometric tests, applying a repertoire-size bias correction to TCR pairs. To estimate false discovery rates, a later analysis permuted the HLA or CMV assignments 20 times. In a later analysis, co-occurring TCRs were grouped with DBSCAN, and TCRdist sequence similarity was added when clustering was performed within HLA-allele-positive subsets. For co-occurrence clustering, repertoires with fewer than 30,000 or more than 120,000 public chains were excluded, along with five repertoires with anomalous nucleotide sharing. TCRdb stores this immuneACCESS table with in-frame sequences only. Part of the clones is absent; in the studies checked, under half of the shortfall reflects unresolved V genes, and no reason is known for the rest. From that table come the V and J calls and clone size; the DNA was used to work out D and trimming. This sample has roughly 80,000 clones in its table, and over 55% of those were observed once. The ten largest make up more than 5% of the sample.

The cohort was made up of 666 healthy bone marrow donors. Cohort members were all nominally healthy when sampled, although unrecorded immune exposures were likely present. The donor was CMV seropositive and belonged to the group of 250 to 300 seropositive cohort members. Each donor provided a peripheral blood sample, and peripheral blood mononuclear cells were used for TCR beta sequencing. The Qiagen DNeasy Blood Extraction Kit was used to extract genomic DNA from the blood cell samples. Taken from the germline V gene, the CDR1 and CDR2 loops are MGHRA and YSYEKL. V lost 4 bases and J lost 0 bases; the stretch between them is 7 bases long. CDR3 length: 14 amino acids, cysteine to phenylalanine. Just CDR3 DNA is preserved here, 42 bases in frame from base 1.

The TCR was taken from a man aged 30 to 45 in good health and CMV-seropositive. Recombination joined TRBV4-1 with TRBJ2-4; confidence is insufficient to name the D gene. The specimen sequenced was PBMCs. The DNA is TGCGCCAGCAGCCCGACATCAGCCAAAAACATTCAGTACTTC. This sequence encodes CASSPTSAKNIQYF.